The 9 T cell receptor beta chains below were found in one sample sequenced in a study of blood T cell repertoires in COVID-19. Using immunoSEQ multiplex PCR, the repertoire was profiled, and TCRdb retains in-frame clones only, with some absent. The sample records more than 150,000 clones, about 85% being singletons. The specimen sequenced was peripheral blood. The receptors here all came from a woman older than 75 with acute or convalescent COVID-19.

This clone was observed a handful of times. The rearrangement links TRBV30 to TRBJ1-2, with 7 bases aligning to TRBD1. The V segment lost 5 bases and the J segment 6 bases; nucleotides outside the gene matches: 9. This CDR3 spans 13 amino acids. The V gene's germline CDR1 is GTSNPN and CDR2 SVGIG (reference sequence). The CDR3 sequence: CAWLGQLGHGYTF. The CDR3 DNA is TGTGCCTGGTTGGGACAGTTGGGGCATGGCTACACCTTC.

This clone has a handful of counts. The gene calls are TRBV10-1 and TRBJ1-1; D gene uncertain. The V end lost 0 bases, the J end lost 9 bases, and 11 bases lay between the germline ends. Looked up from germline, CDR1 is WNHNN and CDR2 is SYGVQD (reference sequence). The length of the CDR3 is 13 residues. CDR3 coding DNA: TGCGCCAGCAGTGAGTCTCAGAGAGGGAAAGCTTTCTTT. Translation gives CASSESQRGKAFF.

V usage is TRBV6-5 and J usage is TRBJ1-5, with D hard to call. There are 13 residues in the CDR3. The ends were cut back, 9 bases at V and 0 bases at J, with 9 bases in the middle. CDR1 is MNHEY and CDR2 is SVGAGI in the germline V gene. The chain's CDR3 is CASNTDSNQPQHF. The CDR3 DNA reads as TGTGCCAGTAATACAGATAGCAATCAGCCCCAGCATTTT.

The chain is built from TRBV30 and TRBJ1-1, with D unclear. V lost 3 bases to trimming and J lost 3 bases, with 14 bases between them. This CDR3 is built from 14 residues. Germline values: CDR1 GTSNPN, CDR2 SVGIG (reference sequence). The DNA for the CDR3 is TGTGCCTGGAGGGGCCCCGGAGCGGACACTGAAGCTTTCTTT. Its protein is CAWRGPGADTEAFF.

This chain joins TRBV5-1 and TRBJ2-7, with D perhaps matching TRBD2 (5 bases). Germline CDR1 is SGHRS and CDR2 is YFSETQ. CDR3 length: 13 residues. The V end lost 0 bases, the J end lost 6 bases, and 10 bases lay between the germline ends. The CDR3 sequence is CASSLGLAGEQYF. CDR3 in DNA: TGCGCCAGCAGCTTGGGTCTAGCTGGCGAGCAGTACTTC.

Here the CDR3 reads CASSQASSRTDTQYF. The CDR3 DNA is TGCGCCAGCAGCCAGGCTAGCTCCCGCACAGATACGCAGTATTTT. V usage is TRBV4-3 and J usage is TRBJ2-3; perhaps TRBD2 as D (5 bases). The CDR3 is 15 residues long. Germline lookup yields CDR1 LGHNA and CDR2 YSLEER. V was shortened by 3 bases and J by 1 base, with 11 bases between the two germline ends.

The chain uses TRBV11-2 and TRBJ2-7; 10 positions agree with TRBD1. From germline, CDR1 is SGHAT and CDR2 FQNNGV. There are 17 residues in the CDR3. After removal of 4 bases from V and 2 bases from J, the junction contained 11 bases not matched to a gene. CDR3 DNA sequence: TGTGCCAGCAGCTCAGGAATCCCCGGGACAGGGGCCTACGAGCAGTACTTC. This encodes CASSSGIPGTGAYEQYF.

Regarding this clone: In the same sample, other DNA sequences code for this CDR3. The rearrangement links TRBV20-1 to TRBJ2-5, with unresolved D. CDR3 length: 11 amino acids. CDR1 and CDR2 (germline): DFQATT, SNEGSKA (reference sequence). V was trimmed by 6 bases and J by 2 bases, leaving 7 bases between them. The CDR3 DNA is TGCAGTGCCTCTCTGCAAGAGACCCAGTACTTC. As protein: CSASLQETQYF.

The genes are TRBV2 and TRBJ2-3, with 13 positions matching TRBD2. With 8 bases clipped from V and 1 base from J, the junction kept 3 bases outside the gene matches. The CDR3 contains 15 residues. Germline CDR1 and CDR2: SNHLY and FYNNEI. The CDR3 sequence: CASAGTSGGTDTQYF. Written as DNA, the CDR3 is TGTGCCAGCGCCGGGACTAGCGGGGGCACAGATACGCAGTATTTT.